This T cell receptor (beta chain) derives from a study of blood T cell repertoires in COVID-19. On the study more broadly: Acute-phase and convalescent COVID-19 samples originated in the United States, Italy and Spain. T cells, B-cell-depleted T cells, or PBMCs supplied cDNA or gDNA.

In the original workflow: Researchers report that nucleated cell counts were estimated from reference gene primer amplification. Produced via immunoSEQ multiplex PCR; TCRdb's table is partial and in-frame only. D and trimming come from the DNA, and the V and J calls and clone size come from that table. The sample lists 200,000 to 250,000 clones, 84% occurring once. The sequenced sample consisted of peripheral blood. The sequence derives from an elderly woman with active or convalescent COVID-19.

The CDR3 is CASSLEGPVSYEQYF. For the CDR3, the DNA is TGTGCCAGCAGCTTGGAGGGGCCAGTCTCCTACGAGCAGTACTTC. The chain carries TRBV5-6 and TRBJ2-7, with a tentative D call TRBD1 (5 bases). Trimming stripped 0 bases from V and 0 bases from J, with 10 bases between. Germline loops: CDR1 SGHDT, CDR2 YYEEEE. CDR3 length equals 15 residues.